This T cell receptor (beta chain) was sequenced for a study of CD8+CD57+ T cells in acquired aplastic anemia. Broader study findings: With respect to CD8+ Simpson's diversity, patients and controls did not differ significantly.

V lost 10 bases, J lost 7 bases, and 16 bases stayed unmatched. This CDR3 contains 17 residues. Germline loops: CDR1 LNHDA, CDR2 SQIVND (reference sequence). The study profiled TCR beta VDJ and CDR3 using genomic DNA as template. TCRdb passed the reads through MiXCR, listing each CDR3 protein once. The sample has 150,000 or so distinct CDR3 sequences, roughly 43% seen once. With respect to this clonotype: Its target is not known.

In patients chosen for sequencing, flow cytometry had shown CD8+CD57+ cell expansion. The diagnosis in all patients was severe acquired aplastic anemia. No therapy was given to patients before blood sampling. This chain uses TRBV19 with TRBJ2-7; 16 bases are a match to TRBD2. The sequencing sample was made of sorted CD4+, CD8+, or CD8+CD57+ T cells (not recorded which) from PBMCs. The source is a human donor with aplastic anemia. In DNA, the CDR3 is TGTGCCACAAGGGGACTAGCGGGAGGGTACCGGGGTGAGGAGCAGTACTTC. Amino acids: CATRGLAGGYRGEEQYF.